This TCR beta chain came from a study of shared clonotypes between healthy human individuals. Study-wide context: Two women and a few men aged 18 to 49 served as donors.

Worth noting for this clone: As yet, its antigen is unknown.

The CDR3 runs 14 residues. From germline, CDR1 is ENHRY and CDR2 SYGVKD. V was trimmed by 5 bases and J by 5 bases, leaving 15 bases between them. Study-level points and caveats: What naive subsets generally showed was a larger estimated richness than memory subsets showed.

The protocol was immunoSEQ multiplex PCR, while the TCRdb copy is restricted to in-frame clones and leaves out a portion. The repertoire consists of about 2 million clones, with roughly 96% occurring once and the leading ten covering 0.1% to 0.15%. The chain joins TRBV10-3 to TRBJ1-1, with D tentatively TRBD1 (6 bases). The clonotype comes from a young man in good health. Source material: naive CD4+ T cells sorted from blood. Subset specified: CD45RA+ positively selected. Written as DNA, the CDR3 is TGTGCCATCAGTCAATATGGACAGTCGACTGAAGCTTTCTTT. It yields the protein CAISQYGQSTEAFF.